Detailed here is one T cell receptor beta chain. Its specificity is unknown. The sample comes from a study of cytomegalovirus exposure and HLA in healthy donors. Whole-study findings and limits: Later genetic work tied a missense DCLRE1C variant to beta-chain V and J trimming.

The germline V gene encodes CDR1 SEHNR and CDR2 FQNEAQ (reference sequence). The CDR3 is made up of 12 amino acids. V lost 4 bases and J lost 9, with 10 bases in between. Use of 60 Vbeta and 13 Jbeta primers characterized the PCR. Generated by immunoSEQ multiplex PCR, the TCRdb table keeps only in-frame clones and is missing some. The sample has some 160,000 clones; approximately 80% are singletons. The specimen was PBMCs. This chain connects TRBV7-9 to TRBJ1-5, with D possibly matching TRBD1 (6 bases). The receptor's source is a woman in her twenties or thirties in good health and CMV-seronegative. The CDR3 region has the DNA TGTGCCAGCAGCTCGGACAGTCGGCCCCAGCATTTT. It codes for CASSSDSRPQHF.